These 28 T cell receptor beta chains were all obtained from the same sample, sequenced in a study of blood T cells in healthy people across ages. For the second PCR, which ran for about 6 to 11 cycles, a sample-barcoded 5' primer and a J-beta primer mix were used. TCRdb re-called the 5' RACE reads through MiXCR, storing one row per CDR3 protein. The table lists fewer than 800,000 distinct CDR3 sequences, roughly 32% of them singletons. The specimen sequenced was blood. The receptors shown here come from a woman at least 80 years old in good health.

The table lists this clonotype with a count of one. The rearrangement joins TRBV20-1 to TRBJ2-4; 15 bases are shared with TRBD2. The DNA matches TRBJ2-7 better at its end, which makes the J call doubtful. The V gene's germline CDR1 is DFQATT and CDR2 SNEGSKA (reference sequence). The CDR3 spans 14 residues. CDR3 nucleotide sequence: TGCAGTGCTCGGACTAGCGGGGGGGGCCACGAGCAGTACTTC. Protein: CSARTSGGGHEQYF.

This clonotype appeared many times. This chain connects TRBV7-3 to TRBJ2-1; tentatively, D is TRBD2 (5 bases). The CDR3 has 17 residues. Germline-derived CDR1 and CDR2 are SGHTA and FQGTGA. The V gene lost 2 bases and the J gene lost 1 base, with 15 bases spanning the gap. CDR3 residues: CASSLSAGLHSYNEQFF. For the CDR3, the DNA is TGTGCCAGCAGCTTATCCGCCGGACTGCATTCCTACAATGAGCAGTTCTTC.

This clonotype has ten or more counts. The rearrangement uses TRBV12-3 or TRBV12-4 and TRBJ2-5; D is possibly TRBD1 or TRBD2 (6 bases each). V shed 6 bases and J shed 4 bases, with 18 bases lying between them. The CDR3 covers 15 residues. The CDR3 DNA reads as TGTGCCAGCAGGCATGCTGGAGGGGGACGAGAGACCCAGTACTTC. This translates into CASRHAGGGRETQYF.

Turning to this clonotype: The germline gene is not matched at one end of the junction; a read error may be the cause. The chain uses TRBV28 and TRBJ1-6, with 9 bases lining up with TRBD1. Germline loops: CDR1 MDHEN, CDR2 SYDVKM. The CDR3 has 15 residues. The CDR3 sequence: CASSSGTGHNSLLHF. The CDR3 DNA is TGTGCCAGCAGTTCTGGGACAGGGCATAATTCACTCCTCCACTTT.

This clonotype occurred many times. The chain has TRBV4-3 and TRBJ2-3; no clear D. Germline V CDR1 and CDR2: LGHNA, YSLEER. V was cut by 1 base and J by 3 bases, with 14 bases left in between. This CDR3 is 16 amino acids long. CDR3 region: CASSQVGSNPTDTQYF. As DNA, the CDR3 is TGCGCCAGCAGCCAAGTAGGCTCAAATCCGACAGATACGCAGTATTTT.

The chain carries TRBV2 and TRBJ1-5; TRBD1 agrees at 7 bases. From germline, CDR1 is SNHLY and CDR2 FYNNEI. After removal of 4 bases from V and 2 bases from J, the junction contained 8 bases not matched to a gene. This CDR3 is built from 16 residues. CDR3 nucleotides: TGTGCCAGCAGTGGACCTCAGGGGGTTCGCAATCAGCCCCAGCATTTT. It specifies CASSGPQGVRNQPQHF.

On this clonotype itself: Since a much larger clone is just one base distant, this may be a read error. The rearrangement links TRBV6-1 to TRBJ2-6; perhaps TRBD1 as D (5 bases). V lost 3 bases to trimming and J lost 0 bases, with 9 bases between them. The germline V gene encodes CDR1 MNHNS and CDR2 SASEGT. The length of the CDR3 is 16 residues. In DNA, the CDR3 is TGTGCCAGCAGTGAGACAGAGCGCTCTGGGGCCAACGTCCTGACTTTC. It codes for CASSETERSGANVLTF.

V usage is TRBV12-3 or TRBV12-4 and J usage is TRBJ2-5; no definite D call. The DNA end lines up better with TRBJ2-7; the J call may be wrong. The CDR3 runs 9 residues. The CDR3: CANIYEQYF. CDR3 nucleotides: TGTGCCAACATCTACGAGCAGTACTTC.

The J gene is TRBJ2-5, the V gene TRBV6-5; 8 nucleotides agree with TRBD1. Germline V CDR1 and CDR2: MNHEY, SVGAGI. J gave up 4 bases and V 6 bases, and 4 bases lay outside the gene matches. The CDR3 is made up of 13 amino acids. The CDR3 region is CASRTGVRETQYF. Here the CDR3 DNA reads TGTGCCAGCAGGACAGGGGTTCGAGAGACCCAGTACTTC.

This clonotype was detected many times. The chain joins TRBV28 to TRBJ2-7; no clear D gene. CDR1 MDHEN and CDR2 SYDVKM come from the germline V gene. Trimming took off 6 bases at V and 2 bases at J, with 17 bases between the two ends. CDR3 size: 15 residues. The CDR3 nucleotides read TGTGCCAGCAGCCTCCCCCAGGCCGGACCCTACGAGCAGTACTTC. Translating it yields CASSLPQAGPYEQYF.

At least ten counts were recorded for this clonotype. The chain joins TRBV6-1 to TRBJ2-5; D remains unclear. The germline V gene encodes CDR1 MNHNS and CDR2 SASEGT. This CDR3 contains 12 residues. The V gene lost 5 bases and the J gene lost 3 bases, with 7 bases spanning the gap. CDR3 loop: CASSRLKETQYF. CDR3 nucleotide sequence: TGTGCCAGCAGTCGTCTTAAAGAGACCCAGTACTTC.

Regarding this clonotype: This may arise from a read error, as a much more abundant clone is one base away. V gene TRBV7-2 combines with J gene TRBJ2-1; the D call may be TRBD1 or TRBD2 (6 bases each). The CDR3 extends over 14 amino acids. Germline V gene data show CDR1 as SGHTA and CDR2 as FQGNSA. The CDR3 bases are TGTGCCAGCAGCTTTATAACAGGGAGGAATGAGCGGTTCTTC. The encoded protein is CASSFITGRNERFF.

As regards this clonotype: Germline is not matched at one junction end, which may reflect a read error. The chain is built from TRBV20-1 and TRBJ1-6; D gene unclear. The CDR3 has 12 amino acids. Looked up from germline, CDR1 is DFQATT and CDR2 is SNEGSKA (reference sequence). CDR3 coding DNA: TGCAGTGCTCGAGATCCGAGTTCACCCCTCCACTTT. This encodes CSARDPSSPLHF.

This clonotype was seen repeatedly, ten times or more. CDR3 sequence: CASSFTLRLAGGLNEQFF. The CDR3 DNA sequence: TGTGCCAGCAGTTTTACACTACGACTAGCGGGGGGGCTAAATGAGCAGTTCTTC. This chain connects TRBV27 to TRBJ2-1; 14 bases agree with TRBD2. The germline V gene encodes CDR1 MNHEY and CDR2 SMNVEV (reference sequence). CDR3 length: 18 residues. J gave up 7 bases and V 3 bases, and 11 bases lay outside the gene matches.

This clonotype was recorded many times. V gene TRBV7-2 combines with J gene TRBJ1-1; D call uncertain. This CDR3 region has 16 residues. Germline values: CDR1 SGHTA, CDR2 FQGNSA. Trimming left V 8 bases short and J 0 bases short, with 19 bases between. The CDR3 DNA reads TGTGCCAGCGGTCAACCCTCCACAGAAGTGAACACTGAAGCTTTCTTT. Its protein is CASGQPSTEVNTEAFF.

The J gene is TRBJ2-5, the V gene TRBV6-5; possibly TRBD2 for D (5 bases). Germline V gene data show CDR1 as MNHEY and CDR2 as SVGAGI. This CDR3 is built from 12 residues. V was shortened by 7 bases and J by 7 bases, with 13 bases between the two germline ends. CDR3 nucleotides: TGTGCCAGCAAGTCTTTTGAGGGGACCCAGTACTTC. It encodes CASKSFEGTQYF.

Comment on this clonotype: This sequence may be a read error, since a much larger clone differs from it by one base. The chain uses TRBV27 and TRBJ1-4, with a tentative D call TRBD1 (5 bases). Trimming stripped 5 bases from V and 6 bases from J, with 16 bases between. The CDR3 extends over 15 amino acids. CDR1 MNHEY and CDR2 SMNVEV come from the germline V gene (reference sequence). DNA for the CDR3: TGTGCCAGCAGTCAACTCCGGGACGGGGATGAAAAACTGTTTTTT. Translating gives CASSQLRDGDEKLFF.

This clonotype was observed at least ten times. The rearrangement joins TRBV3-1 to TRBJ2-4; 10 bases match TRBD1. The length of the CDR3 is 19 residues. Looked up from germline, CDR1 is LGHDT and CDR2 is YNNKEL (reference sequence). J gave up 0 bases and V 5 bases, and 13 bases lay outside the gene matches. The DNA of the CDR3 is TGTGCCAGCAGCGAAGTCCGGGGACAGGGGTCCTTAGCCAAAAACATTCAGTACTTC. It is translated as CASSEVRGQGSLAKNIQYF.

This clonotype was counted ten times or more. This sequence joins TRBV6-1 and TRBJ1-1, with D uncertain. The germline gives CDR1 MNHNS, CDR2 SASEGT. CDR3 length: 16 residues. V lost 0 bases to trimming and J lost 0 bases, with 11 bases between them. The CDR3: CASSEAAGFMNTEAFF. DNA for the CDR3: TGTGCCAGCAGTGAAGCGGCAGGATTCATGAACACTGAAGCTTTCTTT.

There are many counts of this clonotype. The V call is TRBV6-6, the J call TRBJ1-5; D possibly corresponds to TRBD1 (6 bases). CDR3 length equals 16 residues. The V and J ends lost 0 bases and 2 bases respectively, with 11 bases between them. Germline CDR1 reads MNHNY; CDR2 reads SVGAGI (reference sequence). The CDR3 DNA reads as TGTGCCAGCAGTTACTCGGAGGGGGTGGGCAATCAGCCCCAGCATTTT. Protein: CASSYSEGVGNQPQHF.

This clonotype was recorded at least ten times. The CDR3 coding sequence is TGTGCCATCAGGGGGGGTCGCACCCTGGGGCAGTTCTTC. This codes for CAIRGGRTLGQFF. V and J are TRBV10-3 and TRBJ2-1; a possible D gene is TRBD2 (6 bases). Looked up from germline, CDR1 is ENHRY and CDR2 is SYGVKD. This CDR3 is built from 13 residues. With 6 bases removed from V and 12 bases from J, the gap between germline ends came to 18 bases.

V is TRBV30 and J is TRBJ2-1; the D gene is possibly TRBD1 (6 bases). Trimming took off 4 bases at V and 7 bases at J, with 23 bases between the two ends. Germline values: CDR1 GTSNPN, CDR2 SVGIG (reference sequence). There are 16 residues in the CDR3. The chain's CDR3 is CAWTSTLWGRWNEQFF. In nucleotides, the CDR3 is TGTGCCTGGACCTCGACCTTATGGGGGCGGTGGAATGAGCAGTTCTTC.

This clonotype was recorded many times. The chain links TRBV15 to TRBJ1-2; no reliable D call. There are 13 residues in the CDR3. Germline lookup yields CDR1 LNHNV and CDR2 YYDKDF (reference sequence). The V and J ends lost 0 bases and 5 bases respectively, with 7 bases between them. The DNA for the CDR3 is TGTGCCACCAGCAGAGACTTCGGGTATGGCTACACCTTC. It is translated as CATSRDFGYGYTF.

V gene TRBV5-1 combines with J gene TRBJ1-1; D ambiguous. V was cut by 2 bases and J by 1 base, with 9 bases left in between. CDR3 length equals 14 residues. The germline gives CDR1 SGHRS, CDR2 YFSETQ. The DNA for the CDR3 is TGCGCCAGCAGCTTTTCAGAAAAGAACACTGAAGCTTTCTTT. Translation: CASSFSEKNTEAFF.

This clonotype was seen repeatedly, ten times or more. The chain links TRBV6-1 to TRBJ2-3; 9 nucleotides agree with TRBD1. CDR3 length: 15 residues. The germline gives CDR1 MNHNS, CDR2 SASEGT. V shed 6 bases, J shed 1 base, and the junction held 5 bases outside the gene matches. CDR3 sequence reads: CASSRDRAGTDTQYF. For the CDR3, the DNA is TGTGCCAGCAGCCGGGACAGGGCCGGCACAGATACGCAGTATTTT.

This clonotype was seen many times. The gene calls are TRBV5-5 and TRBJ2-7; 9 bases map to TRBD1. Looked up from germline, CDR1 is SGHKS and CDR2 is YYEKEE (reference sequence). Germline trimming cut 0 bases from V and 1 base from J; bases unmatched to any gene: 5. This CDR3 region has 16 residues. Here the CDR3 DNA reads TGTGCCAGCAGCTTGGGTCCGGGACAGGGATCCTACGAGCAGTACTTC. Translation: CASSLGPGQGSYEQYF.

Many counts were recorded for this clonotype. This rearrangement joins TRBV4-3 to TRBJ2-2, with 9 bases aligning to TRBD1. The CDR3 sequence is 15 residues long. CDR1 LGHNA and CDR2 YSLEER come from the germline V gene. Unmatched junction bases numbered 5, after V lost 0 bases and J lost 9 bases. The CDR3 loop reads CASSQDGTGSRELFF. CDR3 in DNA: TGCGCCAGCAGCCAAGACGGGACAGGGTCGAGGGAGCTGTTTTTT.

This clonotype came up a few times. This chain connects TRBV5-1 to TRBJ1-1, with D unclear. Trimming removed 4 bases from V and 0 bases from J, with 13 bases in between. The CDR3 runs 15 residues. From germline, CDR1 is SGHRS and CDR2 YFSETQ. The CDR3 DNA is TGCGCCAGCAGCGACATAACCCAGGTGAACACTGAAGCTTTCTTT. Translation gives CASSDITQVNTEAFF.